Listed below are T cell receptor beta chains from one sample, sequenced in a study of cytomegalovirus exposure and HLA in healthy donors. Sequencing used immunoSEQ multiplex PCR; TCRdb keeps in-frame clones, though not all of them. In the table there are just over 85,000 clones, roughly three quarters of which are singletons. The specimen sequenced was PBMCs. These receptors originate from a man aged 35-49 years in good health and CMV-seronegative. CDR3s include the opening cysteine and the closing phenylalanine or tryptophan.

v_call: TRBV28
cdr3_length: 15
cdr3_aa: CASSDRGSGTDTQYF

v_call: TRBV6-1
cdr3_length: 16
cdr3_aa: CASSEEFRGTYNEQFF

v_call: TRBV14
cdr3_length: 16
cdr3_aa: CASSQWSGTGAKGYTF

v_call: TRBV4-3
cdr3_length: 16
cdr3_aa: CASSQDSGGGTGELFF

v_call: TRBV6-5
cdr3_length: 13
cdr3_aa: CASSRDSFYEQYF

v_call: TRBV28
cdr3_length: 15
cdr3_aa: CASSPPWAANEKLFF

v_call: TRBV19
cdr3_length: 15
cdr3_aa: CASSMGSGGLYEQYF

v_call: TRBV5-1
cdr3_length: 14
cdr3_aa: CASSFDRGSTEAFF

v_call: TRBV19
cdr3_length: 18
cdr3_aa: CASTPIPGQERTNEKLFF

v_call: TRBV6-7
cdr3_length: 17
cdr3_aa: CASSCPPSRGLTGELFF

v_call: TRBV18
cdr3_length: 16
cdr3_aa: CASSPARSGGEETQYF

v_call: TRBV4-2
cdr3_length: 15
cdr3_aa: CASKEGGALQETQYF

v_call: TRBV18
cdr3_length: 15
cdr3_aa: CASSPRVGQQETQYF

v_call: TRBV25-1
cdr3_length: 13
cdr3_aa: CASQTPGREKLFF

v_call: TRBV27
cdr3_length: 15
cdr3_aa: CASSIKDYPSYEQYF

v_call: TRBV30
cdr3_length: 16
cdr3_aa: CAWSVQQTLAKNIQYF

v_call: TRBV4-1
cdr3_length: 16
cdr3_aa: CASSQERGGLTDTQYF

v_call: TRBV2
cdr3_length: 15
cdr3_aa: CASSGRGQLESPLHF

v_call: TRBV29-1
cdr3_length: 15
cdr3_aa: CSVGQGSYGSEKLFF

v_call: TRBV5-1
cdr3_length: 18
cdr3_aa: CASSLEGGSPSSGNTIYF

v_call: TRBV7-9
cdr3_length: 15
cdr3_aa: CASSLDLWEGQGYTF

v_call: TRBV9
cdr3_length: 16
cdr3_aa: CASSGSGTGVTDTQYF

v_call: TRBV5-1
cdr3_length: 13
cdr3_aa: CASSFGQNNEQFF

v_call: TRBV5-1
cdr3_length: 17
cdr3_aa: CASSTGGGRSSGNTIYF

v_call: TRBV19
cdr3_length: 12
cdr3_aa: CASSRRTVEAFF

v_call: TRBV9
cdr3_length: 14
cdr3_aa: CASSVVTTKTEAFF

v_call: TRBV28
cdr3_length: 15
cdr3_aa: CASKTVGGIISPLHF

v_call: TRBV9
cdr3_length: 15
cdr3_aa: CASSLREQGIPGYTF

v_call: TRBV10-3
cdr3_length: 11
cdr3_aa: CATKTGDEQFF

v_call: TRBV7-8
cdr3_length: 13
cdr3_aa: CASSLGGGTEAFF

v_call: TRBV7-9
cdr3_length: 14
cdr3_aa: CASSSWEDGEKLFF

v_call: TRBV5-4
cdr3_length: 15
cdr3_aa: CASSWDSSTNEKLFF

v_call: TRBV7-9
cdr3_length: 15
cdr3_aa: CASSNRDRGPHEQYF

v_call: TRBV27
cdr3_length: 15
cdr3_aa: CASIPDGLGGTEAFF

v_call: TRBV19
cdr3_length: 15
cdr3_aa: CASRGASGGGETQYF

v_call: TRBV11-1
cdr3_length: 14
cdr3_aa: CASSLGQGLGEQYF

v_call: TRBV6-5
cdr3_length: 15
cdr3_aa: CASSSFSGGAYEQYF

v_call: TRBV20-1
cdr3_length: 11
cdr3_aa: CSASTGNEQFF

v_call: TRBV2
cdr3_length: 16
cdr3_aa: CASSGLSGTGYQPQHF

v_call: TRBV11-1
cdr3_length: 15
cdr3_aa: CASSLGLAGSYEQYF